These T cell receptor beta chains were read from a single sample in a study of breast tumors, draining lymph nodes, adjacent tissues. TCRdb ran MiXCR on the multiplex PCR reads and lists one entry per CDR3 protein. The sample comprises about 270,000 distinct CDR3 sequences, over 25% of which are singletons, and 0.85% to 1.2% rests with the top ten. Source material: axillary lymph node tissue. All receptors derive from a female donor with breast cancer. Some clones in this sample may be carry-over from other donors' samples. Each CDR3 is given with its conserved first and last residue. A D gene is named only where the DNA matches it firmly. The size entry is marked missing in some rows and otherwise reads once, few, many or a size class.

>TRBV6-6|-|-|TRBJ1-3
TGTGCCGGCAGTCACTCGGTAGGCGGAGGATCGGCCCTCTCTGGAAACACCATATATTTT
CAGSHSVGGGSALSGNTIYF
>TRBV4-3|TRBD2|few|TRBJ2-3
TGCGCCAGCAGCCAAGAGTATAGCGGGAGGACCCCCACAGATACGCAGTATTTT
CASSQEYSGRTPTDTQYF
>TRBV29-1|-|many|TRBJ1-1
TGCAGCGCAAGCAGGGAGAACACTGAAGCTTTCTTT
CSASRENTEAFF
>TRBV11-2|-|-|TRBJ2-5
TGTGCCAGCAGCCCCTCGGGGGCTTGGGAGACCCAGTACTTC
CASSPSGAWETQYF
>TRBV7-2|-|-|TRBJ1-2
TGTGCCAGCAGCTTAGTCGGGGTGCTGGACTATGGCTACCCCTTC
CASSLVGVLDYGYPF
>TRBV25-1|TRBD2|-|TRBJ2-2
TGTGCCAGCAGTGCTAGCGGGGCGGCGGACACCGGGGAGCTGTTTTTT
CASSASGAADTGELFF
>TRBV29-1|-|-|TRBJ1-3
TGCAGCGTTGTTTCCAGGGGCCCTGGAAACACCATATATTTT
CSVVSRGPGNTIYF
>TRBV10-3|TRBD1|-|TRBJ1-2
TGTGCCATCAGAGCATCGGGACAGGGGCGCTACACCTTC
CAIRASGQGRYTF
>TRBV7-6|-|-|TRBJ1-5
TGTGCCAGCAGCTTAGAGGCAGGGGATCAGCCCCAGCATTTT
CASSLEAGDQPQHF
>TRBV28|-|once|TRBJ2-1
TGTGCCAGCAGTTCTCCCGGGACTCTCTACAATGAGCAGTTCTTC
CASSSPGTLYNEQFF
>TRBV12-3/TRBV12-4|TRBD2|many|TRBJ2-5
TGTGCCAGCAAGAGACTAGCGGAAGAGACCCAGTACTTC
CASKRLAEETQYF
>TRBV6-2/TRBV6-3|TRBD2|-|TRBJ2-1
TGTGCCAGCAGGCTAGCGGGAGTGGGGAATGAGCAGTTCTTC
CASRLAGVGNEQFF
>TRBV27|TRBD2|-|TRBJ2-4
TGTGCCAGCGGGGCGGGACTAGCGGGGAACATTCAGTACTTC
CASGAGLAGNIQYF
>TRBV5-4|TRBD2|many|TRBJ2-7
TGTGCCAGCAGCTTGGAGGCTAGCGGCACCTACGAGCAGTACTTC
CASSLEASGTYEQYF
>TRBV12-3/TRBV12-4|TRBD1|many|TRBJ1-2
TGTGCCAGCAGTGTAGGACAGGGGAACTATGGCTACACCTTC
CASSVGQGNYGYTF
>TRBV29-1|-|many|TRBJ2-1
TGCAGCGTTGTACCGGGTTCCTACAATGAGCAGTTCTTC
CSVVPGSYNEQFF
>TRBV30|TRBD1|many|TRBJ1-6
TGTGCCTGGAAACAGGGGAATATTCGTTCACCCCTCCACTTT
CAWKQGNIRSPLHF
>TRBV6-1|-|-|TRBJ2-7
TGTGCCAGCAGAGGCACAGTTAGCTCCTACGAGCAGTACTTC
CASRGTVSSYEQYF
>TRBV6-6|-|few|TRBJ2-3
TGTGCCAGCAGTCCCCGGAGGGCCGGGGACACAGATACGCAGTATTTT
CASSPRRAGDTDTQYF
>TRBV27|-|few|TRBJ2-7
TGTGCCAGCAGCCCTGGGGGGGGCGCTTCCTACGAGCAGTACTTC
CASSPGGGASYEQYF
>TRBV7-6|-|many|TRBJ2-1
TGTGCCAGCAGCCTAGGGGCGCCCAACAATGAGCAGTTCTTC
CASSLGAPNNEQFF
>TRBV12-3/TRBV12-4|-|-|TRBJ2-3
TGTGCCAGCAGGCCAGGCCCCCCCCTTACAGATACGCAGTATTTT
CASRPGPPLTDTQYF
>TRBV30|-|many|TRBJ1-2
TGTGCCTGGAGTGTAAGGGCGGGGGCCTATGGCTACACCTTC
CAWSVRAGAYGYTF
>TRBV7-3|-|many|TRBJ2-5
TGTGCCAGCAGCGTCCTTCGAGAAGAGACCCAGTACTTC
CASSVLREETQYF
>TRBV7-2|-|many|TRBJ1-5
TGTGCCAGCAGCTTAGAATTCGGGGGAGGACAGCCCCAGCATTTT
CASSLEFGGGQPQHF
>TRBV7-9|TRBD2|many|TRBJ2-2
TGTGCCAGCAGCCGAGCGGGAGGGCTCCCCGGGGAGCTGTTTTTT
CASSRAGGLPGELFF
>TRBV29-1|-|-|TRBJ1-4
TGCAGCGTAGGCGCAACTAATGAAAAACTGTTTTTT
CSVGATNEKLFF
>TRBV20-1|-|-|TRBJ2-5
TGCAGTGCTAGGAGTGTACGGGGGCGGGAGAGCTCCCCGGGGGAGACCCAGTACTTC
CSARSVRGRESSPGETQYF
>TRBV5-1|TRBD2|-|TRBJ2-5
TGCGCCAGCAGCCTTCGACTAGCGGGAGGAGAGACCCAGTACTTC
CASSLRLAGGETQYF
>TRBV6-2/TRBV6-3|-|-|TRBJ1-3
TGTGCCAGCAGTTTACAGGGATACTCTGGAAACACCGTATATTTT
CASSLQGYSGNTVYF
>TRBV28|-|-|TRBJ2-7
TGTGCCAGCAGTTACTCCCCTACAAGCTCCTACGAGCAGTACTTC
CASSYSPTSSYEQYF
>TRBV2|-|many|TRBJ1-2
TGTGCCAGCAAAAAAGATTACAGCTATGGCTACACCTTC
CASKKDYSYGYTF
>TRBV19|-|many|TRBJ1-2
TGTGCCAGTAGTATAGATCTGAGCCTGACCGGGTTTGATGGCTACACCTTC
CASSIDLSLTGFDGYTF
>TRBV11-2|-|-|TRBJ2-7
TGTGCCAGCAGCTTAACCGGGGGCGCCGCGCAGTACTTC
CASSLTGGAAQYF
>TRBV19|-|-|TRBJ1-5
TGTGCCAGTAGTATAGGGGGGGCAGGGAGGCAGCCCCAGCATTTT
CASSIGGAGRQPQHF
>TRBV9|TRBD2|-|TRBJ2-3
TGTGCCAGCAGCCAGACGACCGGGACTAGCAGCACAGATACGCAGTATTTT
CASSQTTGTSSTDTQYF
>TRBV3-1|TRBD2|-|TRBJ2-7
TGTGCCAGCAGCCCTAGCGGGTCTGGGCGCTGCGAGCAGTACTTC
CASSPSGSGRCEQYF
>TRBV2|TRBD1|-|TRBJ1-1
TGTGCCAGCATGACACGCGGACAGGGGATAACGGACACTGAAGCTTTCTTT
CASMTRGQGITDTEAFF
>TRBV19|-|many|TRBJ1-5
TGTGCCAGTAGTCCGCTTGGGGGTTATAGCAATCAGCCCCAGCATTTT
CASSPLGGYSNQPQHF
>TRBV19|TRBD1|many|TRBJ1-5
TGTGCCAGTACCCCCTTGACAGGGGGAAATCAGCCCCAGCATTTT
CASTPLTGGNQPQHF